Presented here are 17 T cell receptor beta chains from one specimen sequenced in a study of cytomegalovirus exposure and HLA in healthy donors. The PCR employed 60 Vbeta primers together with 13 Jbeta primers. This table comes from immunoSEQ multiplex PCR, and its TCRdb copy is limited to in-frame clones, with some not included. The data contain 90,000 to 150,000 clones, approximately 8% of them singletons. The sequencing sample was made of PBMCs. All receptors come from a woman aged 40 to 50 in good health and CMV-seropositive.

The rearrangement joins TRBV7-6 to TRBJ2-7; no reliable D call. This CDR3 is built from 13 residues. Trimming removed 4 bases at V and 9 bases at J, with 16 bases between. Per the germline V gene, CDR1 is SGHVS and CDR2 is FNYEAQ. The CDR3 loop is CASSSFALRGQYF. The DNA for the CDR3 is TGTGCCAGCAGCTCTTTCGCACTAAGAGGGCAGTACTTC.

The genes are TRBV11-2 and TRBJ1-1; no clear D gene. CDR1 and CDR2 (germline): SGHAT, FQNNGV. V lost 5 bases and J 6 bases, leaving 10 bases between the germline ends. This CDR3 comprises 12 residues. The CDR3 sequence is CASSPVRAEAFF. The CDR3, as DNA: TGTGCCAGCAGCCCGGTGCGGGCTGAAGCTTTCTTT.

This clone was observed a few times. The chain carries TRBV29-1 and TRBJ2-3, with D maybe TRBD2 (6 bases). V was pared by 5 bases and J by 3 bases, with 12 bases between. CDR1 and CDR2 from the germline V gene are SQVTM and ANQGSEA. This CDR3 spans 13 amino acids. Here the CDR3 DNA reads TGCAGCGTTTTTGGAGGGAGTACAGATACGCAGTATTTT. Protein product: CSVFGGSTDTQYF.

This clone was detected only a few times. The chain uses TRBV27 and TRBJ2-3; 7 bases align to TRBD1. There are 15 residues in the CDR3. Germline lookup yields CDR1 MNHEY and CDR2 SMNVEV (reference sequence). J gave up 3 bases and V 6 bases, and 9 bases lay outside the gene matches. The CDR3 DNA sequence: TGTGCCAGCAGAACTGACAGGGTATATACAGATACGCAGTATTTT. Its translation is CASRTDRVYTDTQYF.

The sample holds a few counts of this clone. The J gene is TRBJ2-3, the V gene TRBV6-1; 11 nucleotides agree with TRBD2. CDR3 length equals 16 residues. CDR1 and CDR2 (germline): MNHNS, SASEGT. V was pared by 0 bases and J by 2 bases, with 1 base of the junction left unmatched. The CDR3 loop reads CASSEASGGATDTQYF. CDR3 sequence (DNA): TGTGCCAGCAGTGAAGCTAGCGGGGGGGCCACAGATACGCAGTATTTT.

The CDR3 DNA reads as TGTGCCAGCAGCGTAGGACAGGGGAGCGACAATGAGCAGTTCTTC. Translation gives CASSVGQGSDNEQFF. V gene TRBV9 combines with J gene TRBJ2-1, with 8 nucleotides matching TRBD1. Germline lookup yields CDR1 SGDLS and CDR2 YYNGEE. This CDR3 is built from 15 residues. V lost 0 bases and J lost 5; bases outside the gene matches: 4. The variable domain in full, with the rest retrieved from reference TRBV9 and TRBJ2-1, is DSGVTQTPKHLITATGQRVTLRCSPRSGDLSVYWYQQSLDQGLQFLIQYYNGEERAKGNILERFSAQQFPDLHSELNLSSLELGDSALYFCASSVGQGSDNEQFFGPGTRLTVL.

This clone was detected ten times or more. V and J are TRBV6-1 and TRBJ2-7; TRBD1 aligns across 11 bases. The germline V gene encodes CDR1 MNHNS and CDR2 SASEGT. V lost 1 base to trimming and J lost 6 bases; unmatched junction nucleotides: 2. This CDR3 has 14 amino acids. The CDR3 reads CASSEGTGGAEQYF. The CDR3 DNA follows: TGTGCCAGCAGTGAAGGGACAGGGGGCGCCGAGCAGTACTTC.

This chain uses TRBV15 with TRBJ1-2; D call uncertain. The CDR3 contains 14 residues. In germline, CDR1 is LNHNV, CDR2 YYDKDF (reference sequence). Trimming took 4 bases from V and 2 from J, leaving 11 bases between them. DNA for the CDR3: TGTGCCACCAGCACGAGGACGGGAAACTATGGCTACACCTTC. Translation: CATSTRTGNYGYTF.

This chain links TRBV6-5 with TRBJ1-2, with 8 bases fitting TRBD1. J gave up 4 bases and V 4 bases, and 2 bases lay outside the gene matches. The CDR3 is made up of 13 amino acids. Germline assignment: CDR1 MNHEY and CDR2 SVGAGI. CDR3 DNA: TGTGCCAGCAGTTTACAGGGGGTCTATGGCTACACCTTC. This sequence encodes CASSLQGVYGYTF.

J is TRBJ2-7 and V is TRBV19; 10 bases line up with TRBD1. Germline V gene sequence: CDR1 LNHDA, CDR2 SQIVND (reference sequence). The CDR3 has 16 amino acids. With 2 bases clipped from V and 3 bases from J, the junction kept 7 bases outside the gene matches. CDR3 residues: CASSIRAGTGVYEQYF. As DNA, the CDR3 is TGTGCCAGTAGTATAAGGGCCGGGACAGGGGTCTACGAGCAGTACTTC.

The chain carries TRBV30 and TRBJ1-3; 11 bases match TRBD1. The CDR3 runs to 15 residues. Germline V gene lookup returns CDR1 GTSNPN and CDR2 SVGIG (reference sequence). V lost 0 bases and J lost 7; bases outside the gene matches: 5. The CDR3 loop is CAWSVYGQGANTIYF. CDR3 nucleotides: TGTGCCTGGAGTGTATATGGACAGGGGGCCAACACCATATATTTT.

This clone turned up a few times. The chain has TRBV2 and TRBJ2-5; the match to TRBD1 covers 7 bases. The CDR3 has 14 residues. The V gene end was trimmed by 9 bases and the J gene end by 5 bases; junction bases not matched to a gene: 12. Germline V gene data show CDR1 as SNHLY and CDR2 as FYNNEI. DNA for the CDR3: TGTGCCAGTAGAACCTTGGACAGGTCCGAGACCCAGTACTTC. It is translated as CASRTLDRSETQYF.

This chain joins TRBV7-9 and TRBJ2-7, with 9 bases identical to TRBD2. From germline, CDR1 is SEHNR and CDR2 FQNEAQ (reference sequence). Losses at the gene ends were 6 bases for V and 3 bases for J; bases not matched to a gene: 6. The CDR3 length is 14 residues. The DNA for the CDR3 is TGTGCCAGCAGTAGGCTAGCGGGGCTCTACGAGCAGTACTTC. Protein product: CASSRLAGLYEQYF.

This clone was detected a few times. This chain uses TRBV18 with TRBJ2-7, with 9 positions matching TRBD1. V shed 6 bases, J shed 0 bases, and the junction held 6 bases outside the gene matches. The CDR3 consists of 15 residues. CDR1 is KGHSH, CDR2 LQKENI, per germline. CDR3 sequence: CASSGRTGDSYEQYF. CDR3 nucleotide sequence: TGTGCCAGCTCGGGCCGGACAGGGGACTCCTACGAGCAGTACTTC.

As for this clone: An end of the junction does not agree with germline; a read error may underlie this. The chain recombines TRBV5-4 with TRBJ2-3, with 8 nucleotides matching TRBD1. The CDR3 loop spans 14 amino acids. Germline V CDR1 and CDR2: SGHNT, YYREEE (reference sequence). The DNA for the CDR3 is TGTGCCAGCAGCTTTAATGAGCCGACAGGGGTTCACAATTTT. It codes for CASSFNEPTGVHNF.

This clone was seen only a few times. The J gene is TRBJ1-1, the V gene TRBV7-9; TRBD1 might be the D (5 bases). The CDR3 totals 16 residues. Deletions cut 5 bases from V and 3 bases from J, with 19 bases between. Germline CDR1 SEHNR, CDR2 FQNEAQ (reference sequence). The CDR3 reads CASSPGGGGKDTEAFF. The CDR3 region has the DNA TGTGCCAGCAGCCCAGGCGGGGGGGGGAAGGACACTGAAGCTTTCTTT.

In this sample, this clone turned up a few times. The chain links TRBV11-2 to TRBJ2-1, with D maybe TRBD2 (6 bases). This CDR3 spans 13 amino acids. CDR1 is SGHAT, CDR2 FQNNGV, per germline. The ends were cut back, 1 base at V and 9 bases at J, with 10 bases in the middle. The CDR3 reads CASSLVLASEQFF. CDR3 sequence (DNA): TGTGCCAGCAGCTTAGTACTAGCTAGTGAGCAGTTCTTC. The full variable domain, with the rest looked up from reference TRBV11-2 and TRBJ2-1, is EAGVAQSPRYKIIEKRQSVAFWCNPISGHATLYWYQQILGQGPKLLIQFQNNGVVDDSQLPKDRFSAERLKGVDSTLKIQPAKLEDSAVYLCASSLVLASEQFFGPGTRLTVL.